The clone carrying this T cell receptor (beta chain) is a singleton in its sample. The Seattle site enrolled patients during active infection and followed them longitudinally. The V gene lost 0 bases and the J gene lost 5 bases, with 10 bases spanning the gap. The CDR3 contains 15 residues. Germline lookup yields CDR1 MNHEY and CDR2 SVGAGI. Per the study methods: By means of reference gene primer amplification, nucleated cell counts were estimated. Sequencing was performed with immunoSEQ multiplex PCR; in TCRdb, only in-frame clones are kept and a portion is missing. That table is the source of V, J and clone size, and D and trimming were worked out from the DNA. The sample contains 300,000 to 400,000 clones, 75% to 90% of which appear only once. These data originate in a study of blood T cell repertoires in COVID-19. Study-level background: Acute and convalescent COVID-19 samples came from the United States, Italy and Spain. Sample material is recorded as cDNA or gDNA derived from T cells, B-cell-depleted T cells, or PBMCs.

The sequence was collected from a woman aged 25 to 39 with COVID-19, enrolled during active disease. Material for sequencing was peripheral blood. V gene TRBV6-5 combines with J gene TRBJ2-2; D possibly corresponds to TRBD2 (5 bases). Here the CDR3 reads CASSYSSLATGELFF. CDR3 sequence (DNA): TGTGCCAGCAGTTACTCGAGCTTAGCGACCGGGGAGCTGTTTTTT.